These 22 T cell receptor beta chains share one sample of origin, sequenced in a study of post-analysis software for immune sequencing data. Study-wide results and limits: Elevated frequency relative to controls characterized four or five TRBV segments in patients, TRBV5-6, TRBV5-1 and TRBV20-1 among them.

Tagging with unique molecular identifiers was a feature of the TCR beta cDNA libraries. TCRdb re-called the PCR reads through MiXCR, storing one row per CDR3 protein. The sample holds roughly 620,000 distinct CDR3 sequences, 44% seen once. The antigens of these receptors remain unknown. The sequencing input was blood. The receptors derive from a girl aged 10 to 17 with multiple sclerosis.

The gene calls are TRBV12-3 or TRBV12-4 and TRBJ1-2, with 9 bases fitting TRBD1. The ends lost 6 bases at V and 3 bases at J; junction bases unmatched: 14. The CDR3 is 17 amino acids. CDR3 sequence (DNA): TGTGCCAGCAGATCCCGGGACAGGGAACTAGTTGACTATGGCTACACCTTC. Translated: CASRSRDRELVDYGYTF.

The rearrangement links TRBV10-3 to TRBJ1-5; 9 nucleotides agree with TRBD1. With 0 bases clipped from V and 7 bases from J, the junction kept 7 bases outside the gene matches. This CDR3 is built from 16 residues. Germline CDR1 is ENHRY and CDR2 is SYGVKD. The CDR3 coding sequence is TGTGCCATCAGTGAGTCCCGGGACAGGGTAGAGCAGCCCCAGCATTTT. Its translation is CAISESRDRVEQPQHF.

The chain uses TRBV12-5 and TRBJ1-1; the match to TRBD1 covers 9 bases. The CDR3 spans 16 residues. Germline V gene lookup returns CDR1 LGHNT and CDR2 FRNRAP. V shed 5 bases, J shed 7 bases, and the junction held 14 bases outside the gene matches. CDR3 protein: CASGPHPGTGKDEAFF. DNA of the CDR3: TGTGCTAGTGGTCCTCATCCCGGGACAGGGAAAGATGAAGCTTTCTTT.

About this clonotype itself: A much more abundant neighbour one base away suggests this may be a read error. The V call is TRBV4-1, the J call TRBJ2-3, with D perhaps TRBD1 (5 bases). The CDR3 extends over 15 amino acids. Germline V lookup: CDR1 MGHRA, CDR2 YSYEKL. This CDR3 reads CTSSQWGASIDTQYF. For the CDR3, the DNA is TGCACCAGCAGCCAATGGGGCGCGAGCATAGATACGCAGTATTTT.

This clonotype was counted many times. The chain links TRBV6-1 to TRBJ2-1; tentatively, D is TRBD2 (5 bases). The length of the CDR3 is 17 residues. V was clipped by 8 bases and J by 5 bases, with 25 bases between them. CDR1 is MNHNS and CDR2 is SASEGT in the germline V gene. CDR3 protein: CASFVAIGGPGHNEQFF. CDR3 bases: TGTGCCAGCTTTGTAGCGATAGGTGGACCCGGGCACAATGAGCAGTTCTTC.

This CDR3 is CASSLDLASGPQYF. CDR3 DNA: TGTGCCAGCAGCTTAGATTTGGCCTCCGGGCCGCAGTATTTT. The V and J genes are TRBV7-9 and TRBJ2-3; D is ambiguous. Germline V gives CDR1 SEHNR, CDR2 FQNEAQ (reference sequence). Deletions cut 1 base from V and 10 bases from J, with 15 bases between. This CDR3 has 14 amino acids.

Comment on this clonotype: One end of the junction is discordant with germline, which a read error may explain. This rearrangement joins TRBV2 to TRBJ1-2, with a possible D match to TRBD1 (6 bases). The CDR3 has 13 amino acids. Germline V gives CDR1 SNHLY, CDR2 FYNNEI. The CDR3 sequence is CASRDADRYGYTF. The DNA for the CDR3 is TGCGCCAGCAGAGACGCGGACAGATATGGCTACACCTTC.

In its sample, this clonotype was seen a few times. V and J are TRBV12-3 or TRBV12-4 and TRBJ2-7, with D perhaps given as TRBD1 or TRBD2 (5 bases each). V was shortened by 6 bases and J by 2 bases, with 14 bases between the two germline ends. This CDR3 is built from 14 residues. Written as DNA, the CDR3 is TGTGCCAGCAGCTACGGGACGCATCCCTACGAGCAGTACTTC. This translates into CASSYGTHPYEQYF.

Points on this clonotype: Compared with germline, one end of the junction differs, possibly owing to a read error. The chain recombines TRBV10-3 with TRBJ2-3; D uncertain. The CDR3 loop spans 12 amino acids. Germline lookup yields CDR1 ENHRY and CDR2 SYGVKD. CDR3 region: CAISDNTDTRYF. The DNA for the CDR3 is TGTGCCATCAGCGATAACACAGATACGCGGTATTTT.

A note on this clonotype: The junction does not match germline at one end; this may be a read error. The rearrangement joins TRBV10-3 to TRBJ2-7, with TRBD2 identical over 11 bases. The CDR3 is 18 amino acids. CDR1 is ENHRY and CDR2 is SYGVKD in the germline V gene. CDR3 bases: TGTGCCGTCAGTGAGTCGCTTGGACTAGCGGGCACCTCCTACGAGCAGTACTTC. Translated, it gives CAVSESLGLAGTSYEQYF.

The chain is built from TRBV6-6 and TRBJ1-2; 10 bases match TRBD1. There are 16 residues in the CDR3. V shed 6 bases and J 4 bases; nucleotides not matched to a gene: 11. CDR1 and CDR2 (germline): MNHNY, SVGAGI (reference sequence). This CDR3 reads CASSRELRTGGYGYTF. CDR3 DNA: TGTGCCAGCAGCCGAGAACTCCGGACAGGGGGCTATGGCTACACCTTC.

The chain joins TRBV7-3 to TRBJ2-5; D unclear. There are 14 residues in the CDR3. Trimming took 5 bases from V and 5 from J, leaving 15 bases between them. The germline gives CDR1 SGHTA, CDR2 FQGTGA. The DNA for the CDR3 is TGTGCCAGCAGCCCTCCGGGCCCCATCGAGACCCAGTACTTC. It yields the protein CASSPPGPIETQYF.

The chain has TRBV29-1 and TRBJ2-1; D not resolved. The CDR3 consists of 13 residues. Looked up from germline, CDR1 is SQVTM and CDR2 is ANQGSEA. With 4 bases removed from V and 3 bases from J, the gap between germline ends came to 10 bases. The CDR3 bases are TGCAGCGTTGGGACGCTGCTCTACAATGAGCAGTTCTTC. As protein: CSVGTLLYNEQFF.

This chain uses TRBV6-4 with TRBJ2-1; D gene uncertain. The DNA end lines up better with TRBJ2-7; the J call may be wrong. The CDR3 contains 14 residues. Germline CDR1 MRHNA, CDR2 SNTAGT. This CDR3 is CASSEHSSYNEQYF. Written as DNA, the CDR3 is TGTGCCAGCAGTGAGCATAGCTCCTACAATGAGCAGTACTTC.

In its sample, this clonotype was seen a few times. The chain joins TRBV24-1 to TRBJ1-5; perhaps TRBD1 as D (5 bases). Germline CDR1 is KGHDR and CDR2 is SFDVKD. V was cut by 9 bases and J by 1 base, with 9 bases left in between. The CDR3 contains 13 residues. The CDR3 protein is CATAGGSNQPQHF. The CDR3 DNA is TGTGCCACCGCCGGGGGAAGCAATCAGCCCCAGCATTTT.

With respect to this clonotype: A junction boundary mismatches the germline segment, possibly from a read error. The J gene is TRBJ1-4, the V gene TRBV20-1, with TRBD1 as a possible D gene (5 bases). Germline V gene lookup returns CDR1 DFQATT and CDR2 SNEGSKA (reference sequence). The CDR3 is made up of 15 amino acids. In DNA form, the CDR3 reads TGCAGTGCCACCTTGACTCGACAGCTTAATGAAAAACGGTTTTTT. Residues: CSATLTRQLNEKRFF.

The chain combines TRBV9 with TRBJ1-2; weak D call: TRBD1 (6 bases). Germline V gene sequence: CDR1 SGDLS, CDR2 YYNGEE. With 4 bases removed from V and 6 bases from J, the gap between germline ends came to 19 bases. The CDR3 runs to 15 residues. The CDR3 region is CASSPTGHPGNGYTF. CDR3 coding DNA: TGTGCCAGCAGCCCCACGGGACACCCAGGGAATGGCTACACCTTC.

The chain has TRBV5-1 and TRBJ2-5; D may be TRBD1 (5 bases). V lost 4 bases to trimming and J lost 3 bases, with 13 bases between them. The CDR3 loop spans 14 amino acids. Germline V CDR1 and CDR2: SGHRS, YFSETQ. The CDR3 protein is CASSRVLGEETQYF. CDR3 in DNA: TGCGCCAGCAGCCGGGTCTTAGGGGAAGAGACCCAGTACTTC.

The genes are TRBV5-4 and TRBJ2-7; D uncertain. V lost 0 bases and J 3 bases, leaving 7 bases between the germline ends. Germline CDR1 SGHNT, CDR2 YYREEE (reference sequence). There are 13 residues in the CDR3. CDR3 bases: TGTGCCAGCAGCTTGGATGGGGTCTACGAGCAGTACTTC. This translates into CASSLDGVYEQYF.

This chain joins TRBV6-1 and TRBJ2-5; 14 bases agree with TRBD2. The J call may be incorrect, as the DNA end agrees better with TRBJ2-7. This CDR3 region has 16 residues. The germline gives CDR1 MNHNS, CDR2 SASEGT. Here the CDR3 reads CASRPGTSGGFYEQYF. The CDR3 DNA sequence: TGTGCCAGCAGACCCGGGACTAGCGGGGGATTCTACGAGCAGTACTTC.

The genes are TRBV7-9 and TRBJ2-7; 8 positions match TRBD2. The CDR3 extends over 14 amino acids. Losses at the gene ends were 5 bases for V and 2 bases for J; bases not matched to a gene: 5. CDR1 and CDR2 (germline): SEHNR, FQNEAQ (reference sequence). The CDR3 nucleotides are TGTGCCAGCAGCCGTAGCGGGACTGCCTACGAGCAGTACTTC. Translating gives CASSRSGTAYEQYF.

This chain uses TRBV20-1 with TRBJ2-7; no clear D. Trimming pared 5 bases from V and 0 bases from J, leaving 11 bases between. Looked up from germline, CDR1 is DFQATT and CDR2 is SNEGSKA (reference sequence). There are 13 residues in the CDR3. CDR3 DNA sequence: TGCAGTGCTCATAGCAGGAGCTCCTACGAGCAGTACTTC. Residues: CSAHSRSSYEQYF.